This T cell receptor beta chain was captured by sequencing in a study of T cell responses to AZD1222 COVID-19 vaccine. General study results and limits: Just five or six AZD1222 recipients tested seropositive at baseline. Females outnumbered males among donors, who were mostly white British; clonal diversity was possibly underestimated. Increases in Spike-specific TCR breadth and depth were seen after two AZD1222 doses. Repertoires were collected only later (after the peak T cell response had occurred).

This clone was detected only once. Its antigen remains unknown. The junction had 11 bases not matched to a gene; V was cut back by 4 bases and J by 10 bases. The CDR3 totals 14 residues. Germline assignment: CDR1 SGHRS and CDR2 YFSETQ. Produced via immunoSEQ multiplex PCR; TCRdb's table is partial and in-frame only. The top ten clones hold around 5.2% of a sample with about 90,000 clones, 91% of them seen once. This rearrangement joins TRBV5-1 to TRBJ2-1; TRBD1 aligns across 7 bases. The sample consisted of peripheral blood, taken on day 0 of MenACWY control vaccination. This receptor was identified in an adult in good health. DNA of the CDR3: TGCGCCAGCAGCCAGCAGGGGGTTGCCGAGGAGCAGTTCTTC. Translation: CASSQQGVAEEQFF.